The 30 T cell receptor beta chains listed next were all sequenced from one sample in a study of read filtering for tumor transcriptome and immune sequencing. This library used roughly 400 ng RNA and molecular barcoded adaptors spanning alpha/delta and beta/gamma chains. MiXCR was run by TCRdb on the reads, yielding one entry per CDR3 protein. The sample records about 62,000 distinct CDR3 sequences, roughly a fifth being singletons. Specimen: a population of CD138-negative cells sorted from bone marrow. The receptor source for this set is a donor at least 40 years old with multiple myeloma.

This clonotype was observed a few times. The chain uses TRBV14 and TRBJ2-1; 9 nucleotides agree with TRBD1. The CDR3 runs to 14 residues. In germline, CDR1 is SGHDN, CDR2 FVKESK. The V segment lost 4 bases and the J segment 8 bases; nucleotides outside the gene matches: 6. This chain's CDR3 is CASSPGQGLDEQFF. The CDR3 bases are TGTGCCAGCAGCCCGGGACAGGGTTTGGATGAGCAGTTCTTC.

This clonotype has a count of ten or more. V usage is TRBV3-1 and J usage is TRBJ2-5; possibly TRBD1 or TRBD2 for D (5 bases each). CDR3 length equals 16 residues. Trimming stripped 1 base from V and 3 bases from J, with 15 bases between. Per germline, CDR1 LGHDT and CDR2 YNNKEL (reference sequence). CDR3 sequence (DNA): TGTGCCAGCAGCCAAGGAGTACGGGACGGGGAAGAGACCCAGTACTTC. Its protein is CASSQGVRDGEETQYF.

This clonotype was observed many times. This chain links TRBV20-1 with TRBJ1-6, with a weak D call TRBD1 (6 bases). V lost 0 bases and J 4 bases, leaving 13 bases between the germline ends. This CDR3 has 16 amino acids. Germline loops: CDR1 DFQATT, CDR2 SNEGSKA (reference sequence). The CDR3 region has the DNA TGCAGTGCTAGAGATGCACAGGGCCCATATAATTCACCCCTCCACTTT. It yields the protein CSARDAQGPYNSPLHF.

This chain joins TRBV19 and TRBJ2-2; D gene ambiguous. CDR1 LNHDA and CDR2 SQIVND come from the germline V gene (reference sequence). The CDR3 consists of 11 residues. Trimming pared 3 bases from V and 8 bases from J, leaving 4 bases between. In nucleotides, the CDR3 is TGTGCCAGTAGTATTTCTGGGGAGCTGTTTTTT. It specifies CASSISGELFF. The variable domain in full, completed from reference TRBV19 and TRBJ2-2, reads DGGITQSPKYLFRKEGQNVTLSCEQNLNHDAMYWYRQDPGQGLRLIYYSQIVNDFQKGDIAEGYSVSREKKESFPLTVTSAQKNPTAFYLCASSISGELFFGEGSRLTVL.

This clonotype has just a few counts. The chain recombines TRBV20-1 with TRBJ1-4; D unclear. The CDR3 covers 15 residues. In germline, CDR1 is DFQATT, CDR2 SNEGSKA (reference sequence). V lost 5 bases and J lost 3, with 16 bases in between. The CDR3, as DNA: TGCAGTGCTCGGACCTCCGGGAACCCTAATGAAAAACTGTTTTTT. Protein: CSARTSGNPNEKLFF.

The table lists this clonotype with a few counts. The V call is TRBV21-1, the J call TRBJ2-3; TRBD2, the table's D call, lacks a check against the DNA. TRBV21-1 is an annotated pseudogene. This CDR3 is built from 14 residues. This CDR3 reads CASSAWANTDTQYF. The CDR3 region has the DNA TGTGCCAGCAGCGCATGGGCCAACACAGATACGCAGTATTTT.

The V gene is TRBV30, the J gene TRBJ1-5, with D perhaps TRBD1 (6 bases). The V end was cut by 0 bases, the J end by 9 bases, with 12 bases between. This CDR3 has 13 residues. Per germline, CDR1 GTSNPN and CDR2 SVGIG (reference sequence). The CDR3 loop is CAWSVNREAPQHF. DNA of the CDR3: TGTGCCTGGAGTGTAAACAGGGAGGCGCCCCAGCATTTT.

This clonotype was seen repeatedly, ten times or more. This sequence joins TRBV28 and TRBJ2-1, with D possibly TRBD2 on 5 matching bases. The CDR3 runs 14 residues. V was clipped by 2 bases and J by 8 bases, with 13 bases between them. The germline V gene encodes CDR1 MDHEN and CDR2 SYDVKM. The DNA for the CDR3 is TGTGCCAGCAGTTTAGATGTCGCGGGCGATGAGCAGTTCTTC. This encodes CASSLDVAGDEQFF.

This clonotype was seen more than once but under ten times. Relative to the germline gene, one junction end is altered; a read error may explain this. V is TRBV30 and J is TRBJ2-1, with D possibly TRBD2 on 6 matching bases. The germline V gene has CDR1 GTSNPN and CDR2 SVGIG (reference sequence). The CDR3 loop spans 12 amino acids. The CDR3 DNA reads TGTGTCTGGAGTGAATGGGCGGGGGAGCAGTTCTTC. It encodes CVWSEWAGEQFF. The full variable domain, rest sourced from reference TRBV30 and TRBJ2-1, is SQTIHQWPATLVQPVGSPLSLECTVEGTSNPNLYWYRQAAGRGLQLLFYSVGIGQISSEVPQNLSASRPQDRQFILSSKKLLLSDSGFYLCVWSEWAGEQFFGPGTRLTVL.

This clonotype was picked up many times. The rearrangement joins TRBV7-9 to TRBJ2-5, with a weak D call TRBD2 (5 bases). The CDR3 runs 14 residues. The V end was cut by 4 bases, the J end by 2 bases, with 11 bases between. Germline V gives CDR1 SEHNR, CDR2 FQNEAQ (reference sequence). This CDR3 is CASSWGSVQETQYF. CDR3 DNA: TGTGCCAGCAGCTGGGGTAGCGTACAAGAGACCCAGTACTTC.

This clonotype has a handful of counts. This rearrangement joins TRBV20-1 to TRBJ1-2; possibly TRBD1 for D (5 bases). Germline assignment: CDR1 DFQATT and CDR2 SNEGSKA (reference sequence). The CDR3 sequence is 17 residues long. Deletions cut 3 bases from V and 0 bases from J, with 20 bases between. CDR3 sequence: CSASLAGNGLTNYGYTF. The CDR3 bases are TGCAGTGCTAGTTTGGCAGGGAATGGATTGACTAACTATGGCTACACCTTC.

The sample holds many counts of this clonotype. The chain employs TRBV11-2 and TRBJ2-3; 8 nucleotides agree with TRBD2. V lost 5 bases to trimming and J lost 5 bases; unmatched junction nucleotides: 12. CDR1 is SGHAT, CDR2 FQNNGV, per germline. The CDR3 extends over 16 amino acids. CDR3 coding DNA: TGTGCCAGCAGCATCCACGGACGGGGGGGACTAGATACGCAGTATTTT. It is translated as CASSIHGRGGLDTQYF. Variable domain in full (rest from reference TRBV11-2 and TRBJ2-3): EAGVAQSPRYKIIEKRQSVAFWCNPISGHATLYWYQQILGQGPKLLIQFQNNGVVDDSQLPKDRFSAERLKGVDSTLKIQPAKLEDSAVYLCASSIHGRGGLDTQYFGPGTRLTVL.

This clonotype has a count of ten or more. The genes are TRBV10-3 and TRBJ2-7; maybe TRBD1 (5 bases). V was trimmed by 2 bases and J by 1 base, leaving 18 bases between them. Germline CDR1 ENHRY, CDR2 SYGVKD. This CDR3 is 17 amino acids long. The CDR3 region has the DNA TGTGCCATCAGTGAGCCCCTCTCCGCAGGGAAATCCTACGAGCAGTACTTC. This gives the protein CAISEPLSAGKSYEQYF.

This clonotype was seen repeatedly, ten times or more. The chain is built from TRBV11-1 and TRBJ2-1; 8 bases are a match to TRBD2. Unmatched junction bases numbered 9, after V lost 5 bases and J lost 3 bases. CDR1 and CDR2 (germline): SGHAT, FQDESV (reference sequence). There are 16 residues in the CDR3. CDR3 amino acids: CASSGRTAGVYNEQFF. The CDR3 region has the DNA TGTGCCAGCAGCGGTCGGACAGCGGGAGTCTACAATGAGCAGTTCTTC.

On this clonotype itself: A clone one base away is much larger, so this may be a read error. The chain joins TRBV6-6 to TRBJ2-5, with 7 positions matching TRBD1. The V and J ends lost 4 bases and 4 bases, in that order; junction bases with no gene match: 18. There are 18 residues in the CDR3. Germline CDR1 reads MNHNY; CDR2 reads SVGAGI (reference sequence). The DNA for the CDR3 is TGTGCCAGCAGTTTACCAAGGACAGGAACGGCGTTGGGAGAGACCCAGTACTTC. Protein product: CASSLPRTGTALGETQYF.

In the case of this clonotype: A much larger clone differs by one base, so this may be a read error. The chain carries TRBV28 and TRBJ2-3; maybe TRBD2 (6 bases). V dropped 8 bases and J dropped 6 bases, with 24 bases sitting between them. The CDR3 covers 16 residues. The V gene's germline CDR1 is MDHEN and CDR2 SYDVKM. Here the CDR3 reads CASGRTTGAGSDTQYF. DNA for the CDR3: TGTGCCAGCGGACGTACTACGGGAGCGGGCAGTGATACGCAGTATTTT. The entire variable domain, with the rest obtained from reference TRBV28 and TRBJ2-3, is as follows: DVKVTQSSRYLVKRTGEKVFLECVQDMDHENMFWYRQDPGLGLRLIYFSYDVKMKEKGDIPEGYSVSREKKERFSLILESASTNQTSMYLCASGRTTGAGSDTQYFGPGTRLTVL.

As regards this clonotype: This may stem from a read error, because a much larger clone lies one nucleotide away. CDR3 in amino acids: CDSSLGQGSDQPQHF. The CDR3, as DNA: TGTGACAGCAGCTTAGGACAGGGGAGCGACCAGCCCCAGCATTTT. The gene calls are TRBV7-6 and TRBJ1-5, with 9 bases that match TRBD1. This CDR3 has 15 residues. CDR1 SGHVS and CDR2 FNYEAQ come from the germline V gene.

This clonotype was picked up many times. The genes are TRBV4-1 and TRBJ2-3; no clear D gene. V shed 4 bases and J shed 1 base, with 9 bases lying between them. CDR1 MGHRA and CDR2 YSYEKL come from the germline V gene. The CDR3 has 14 residues. The CDR3: CASSPPLRTDTQYF. The CDR3 coding sequence is TGCGCCAGCAGCCCACCGCTCCGCACAGATACGCAGTATTTT.

There are many counts of this clonotype. The CDR3 is CAIGTSGTSSYEQYF. The CDR3 bases are TGTGCCATAGGGACTAGCGGGACCTCCTCCTACGAGCAGTACTTC. The chain recombines TRBV10-3 with TRBJ2-7; 13 nucleotides align to TRBD2. CDR3 length: 15 amino acids. V lost 9 bases to trimming and J lost 0 bases; unmatched junction nucleotides: 5. Germline V gene lookup returns CDR1 ENHRY and CDR2 SYGVKD.

In DNA, the CDR3 is TGTGCCAGTGAAATAAGCCGAGGTTGGAGCGAGACCCAGTACTTC. Protein: CASEISRGWSETQYF. The V and J genes are TRBV6-2 or TRBV6-3 and TRBJ2-5; D is ambiguous. The CDR3 runs to 15 residues. Germline V gene data show CDR1 as MNHEY and CDR2 as SVGEGT. The germline V and J ends were trimmed by 9 bases and 5 bases, with 22 bases remaining between them.

This clonotype came up many times. V and J are TRBV5-4 and TRBJ1-2; 10 bases agree with TRBD1. The germline CDR1 and CDR2 sequences are SGHNT and YYREEE (reference sequence). V lost 0 bases, J lost 6 bases, and 8 bases stayed unmatched. CDR3 size: 16 residues. As DNA, the CDR3 is TGTGCCAGCAGCTTGGGACAGGGGGCCACCCGGGATGGCTACACCTTC. Its translation is CASSLGQGATRDGYTF.

In this sample, this clonotype turned up many times. The chain combines TRBV19 with TRBJ1-5; TRBD1 might be the D (5 bases). The CDR3 consists of 14 residues. V shed 3 bases and J shed 5 bases, with 11 bases lying between them. Germline assignment: CDR1 LNHDA and CDR2 SQIVND (reference sequence). The chain's CDR3 is CASSISRVDQPQHF. Written as DNA, the CDR3 is TGTGCCAGTAGTATCAGCAGGGTGGATCAGCCCCAGCATTTT.

V and J are TRBV7-8 and TRBJ2-1; D is perhaps TRBD1 (5 bases). The V end was cut by 1 base, the J end by 7 bases, with 8 bases between. The CDR3 runs to 13 residues. Per the germline V gene, CDR1 is SGHVS and CDR2 is FQNEAQ. CDR3 sequence (DNA): TGTGCCAGCAGCTTAGTCAGGGAAAATGAGCAGTTCTTC. The encoded protein is CASSLVRENEQFF.

This clonotype was counted many times. The chain combines TRBV12-3 or TRBV12-4 with TRBJ1-5; the D gene is possibly TRBD1 (6 bases). The CDR3 sequence is 15 residues long. V was shortened by 4 bases and J by 1 base, with 11 bases between the two germline ends. CDR3 in amino acids: CASSWLRGSNQPQHF. In DNA, the CDR3 is TGTGCCAGCAGTTGGTTAAGGGGGAGCAATCAGCCCCAGCATTTT.

Ten or more counts support this clonotype. The V call is TRBV6-6, the J call TRBJ1-5; D might be TRBD1 (6 bases). The V gene's germline CDR1 is MNHNY and CDR2 SVGAGI (reference sequence). Trimming took 7 bases from V and 4 from J, leaving 20 bases between them. CDR3 length equals 16 residues. As DNA, the CDR3 is TGTGCCAGCAACCCCCGAGGAGGGGGGTCAAATCAGCCCCAGCATTTT. This encodes CASNPRGGGSNQPQHF.

This clonotype was recorded many times. V gene TRBV7-9 combines with J gene TRBJ1-1; TRBD1 aligns across 7 bases. J gave up 2 bases and V 3 bases, and 3 bases lay outside the gene matches. CDR1 and CDR2 from the germline V gene are SEHNR and FQNEAQ (reference sequence). CDR3 length: 14 amino acids. CDR3 sequence reads: CASSLTGRNTEAFF. The CDR3 DNA follows: TGTGCCAGCAGCTTGACAGGGAGAAACACTGAAGCTTTCTTT.

This clonotype was seen at least ten times. V and J are TRBV7-2 and TRBJ2-6; a weak D match, TRBD1 (6 bases). This CDR3 contains 15 residues. The V gene's germline CDR1 is SGHTA and CDR2 FQGNSA. The germline V and J ends were trimmed by 3 bases and 0 bases, with 6 bases remaining between them. The CDR3 loop is CASSLTGSGANVLTF. The CDR3 DNA follows: TGTGCCAGCAGCTTGACAGGCTCTGGGGCCAACGTCCTGACTTTC.

Many counts were recorded for this clonotype. This rearrangement joins TRBV20-1 to TRBJ2-7, with TRBD2 matching over 9 bases. V trimming: 3 bases; J trimming: 2 bases; junction bases outside the gene matches: 5. CDR3 length equals 14 residues. Germline V lookup: CDR1 DFQATT, CDR2 SNEGSKA (reference sequence). The CDR3 loop reads CSARGSGSTYEQYF. The CDR3 DNA follows: TGCAGTGCTAGGGGTAGCGGGAGTACCTACGAGCAGTACTTC.

This clonotype showed up many times. V is TRBV2 and J is TRBJ2-1; D is ambiguous. Germline V gene lookup returns CDR1 SNHLY and CDR2 FYNNEI. The CDR3 is 13 amino acids. V lost 2 bases and J 8 bases, leaving 10 bases between the germline ends. CDR3 sequence: CASSENPLDEQFF. CDR3 nucleotides: TGTGCCAGCAGTGAAAACCCCCTCGATGAGCAGTTCTTC.

Concerning this clonotype itself: This is likely a read error, given that the CDR3 carries no conserved phenylalanine or tryptophan at its end. The chain joins TRBV29-1 to TRBJ2-1; D unclear. Germline CDR1 SQVTM, CDR2 ANQGSEA. This CDR3 is 14 amino acids long. With 3 bases removed from V and 5 bases from J, the gap between germline ends came to 14 bases. The CDR3 loop is CSVDRILANNEQFL. The CDR3 DNA reads TGCAGCGTTGATCGGATTTTGGCTAACAATGAGCAGTTCCTC.